This T cell receptor beta chain was obtained from a study of T cells in localized non-small cell lung cancer. Study-level points and caveats: Overall survival was longer when the density of T cells in the blood was higher. Among the top 100 tumor clones, a median 57 appeared in adjacent lung. There was higher T cell clonality in uninvolved adjacent lung than in tumor, and it was highest there.

V was shortened by 8 bases and J by 9 bases, with 20 bases between the two germline ends. The CDR3 totals 14 residues. Germline CDR1 is SEHNR and CDR2 is FQNEAQ (reference sequence). With respect to this clone: Its specificity is not known.

Assay used: immunoSEQ multiplex PCR; TCRdb lists only in-frame clones, some missing. This sample has some 54,000 clones, with roughly 80% found just once. This receptor was taken from a woman aged 35 to 75 with stage II lung adenocarcinoma. J is TRBJ1-5 and V is TRBV7-9; D possibly corresponds to TRBD1 (6 bases). The sequences come from PBMCs, collected before any cancer treatment. This chain's CDR3 is CASGFSGDTMPQHF. CDR3 nucleotides: TGTGCCAGCGGATTCTCCGGGGACACAATGCCCCAGCATTTT.